This T cell receptor beta chain was profiled in a study of cytomegalovirus exposure and HLA in healthy donors. The method was immunoSEQ multiplex PCR; TCRdb's version includes in-frame clones alone and lacks a portion of them. Of about 150,000 clones in the sample, around nine tenths were seen once. The sequenced sample consisted of PBMCs. This sequence originates from a young man in good health and CMV-seropositive.

This CDR3 is CASAAGVGKQFF. The CDR3 nucleotides read TGCGCCAGCGCAGCGGGAGTGGGGAAGCAGTTCTTC. V is TRBV10-2 and J is TRBJ2-1, with 8 bases identical to TRBD2. The V gene end was trimmed by 8 bases and the J gene end by 11 bases; junction bases not matched to a gene: 8. Germline lookup yields CDR1 WSHSY and CDR2 SAAADI. CDR3 length equals 12 residues.